Listed below are T cell receptor beta chains from one sample, sequenced in a study of blood T cells in healthy people across ages. One entry per CDR3 protein, called by TCRdb with MiXCR from the 5' RACE reads. The repertoire holds more than 800,000 distinct CDR3 sequences, with 40% to 45% as singletons. Sequencing was done on a sample of blood. All receptors derive from an older woman in good health. The CDR3 runs from the conserved cysteine through the conserved F or W. The D gene is left open where the match is weak. The size entry is marked missing in some rows and otherwise reads once, few, many or a size class.

>TRBV27|TRBJ1-5|.|.
TGTGCCAGCAGGAGGTTAGACGGATATGTACAGCCCCAGCATTTT
CASRRLDGYVQPQHF
>TRBV27|TRBJ2-3|TRBD2|few
TGTGCCAGCAGTTTAATGCCTAGCGGGACTGACACAGATACGCAGTATTTT
CASSLMPSGTDTDTQYF
>TRBV29-1|TRBJ1-1|TRBD1|.
TGCAGCGTTGACCGGACAGGCACTGAAGTTTTCTTT
CSVDRTGTEVFF
>TRBV20-1|TRBJ1-5|.|.
TGCAGTGCTAGAGATATAACCTTCAATCAGCCCCAGCATTTT
CSARDITFNQPQHF
>TRBV9|TRBJ2-3|.|many
TGTGCCAGCAGCGCTCGGGACTTAGGCACGCAGTATTTT
CASSARDLGTQYF
>TRBV12-3/TRBV12-4|TRBJ2-7|.|.
TGTGCCAGCAGTTCGGCCTTAGATTGCGAGCAGTACTTC
CASSSALDCEQYF
>TRBV4-1|TRBJ2-3|TRBD2|few
TGCGCCAGCAGCAGCCACGGGACTAGCGCAGATACGCAGTATTTT
CASSSHGTSADTQYF
>TRBV29-1|TRBJ1-2|.|.
TGCAGCGCTCAGACATCCCTCTATGGCTACACCTTC
CSAQTSLYGYTF
>TRBV27|TRBJ2-7|TRBD2|few
TGTGCCAGCAGTCTCCAAACTAGCGGCTCCTACGAGCAGTACTTC
CASSLQTSGSYEQYF
>TRBV29-1|TRBJ2-5|.|.
TGCAGCGTCTTAAGCCGGGACACCCAAGAGACCCAGTACTTC
CSVLSRDTQETQYF
>TRBV7-2|TRBJ1-5|.|.
TGTGCCAGCAGCTTAATTGGGGTCAGCAATCAGCCCCAGCATTTT
CASSLIGVSNQPQHF
>TRBV11-2|TRBJ2-7|.|many
TGTGCCAGCAGACCCGCGGGGAGCTCCTACGAGCAGTACTTC
CASRPAGSSYEQYF
>TRBV12-3/TRBV12-4|TRBJ2-1|TRBD2|.
TGTGCCAGCAGAGCCCTGGTCGGACTAGCGGGGTCCAATGAGCAGTTCTTC
CASRALVGLAGSNEQFF
>TRBV21-1|TRBJ1-4|.|.
TGTGCCAGCAGCAAAGGAGGACAGGCCCCCGATTCGAGCTGGCTGGGAAAACTGTTTTTT
CASSKGGQAPDSSWLGKLFF
>TRBV12-3/TRBV12-4|TRBJ2-7|.|once
TGTGCCAGCAAACGGACAGTTTCCTCCTACGAGCAGTACTTC
CASKRTVSSYEQYF
>TRBV5-1|TRBJ2-7|.|.
TGCGCCAGCAGCTCGGATAACGGCTACGAGCAGTACTTC
CASSSDNGYEQYF
>TRBV7-2|TRBJ2-5|.|.
TGTGCCAGCAGCTTAGTAGAGGGCCCACCGGAGACCCAGTACTTC
CASSLVEGPPETQYF
>TRBV13|TRBJ2-3|TRBD2|.
TGTGCCAGCAGCTCGCGACTAGCGGGAGACAGAGATACGCAGTATTTT
CASSSRLAGDRDTQYF
>TRBV7-9|TRBJ2-1|TRBD2|few
TGTGCCAGCAACGGGAGGACTTTGGGCGATGAGCAGTTCTTC
CASNGRTLGDEQFF
>TRBV28|TRBJ1-2|TRBD1|.
TGTGCCAGCAGGCAGGGGGTAGGGTACTATGGCTACACCTTC
CASRQGVGYYGYTF
>TRBV12-3/TRBV12-4|TRBJ2-4|.|few
TGTGCCAGCAGGATGGACGGCAAAAACATTCAGTACTTC
CASRMDGKNIQYF
>TRBV12-3/TRBV12-4|TRBJ1-1|.|once
TGTGCCAGCAGTCTGACAGTTGCGGGTGAAGCTTTCTTT
CASSLTVAGEAFF
>TRBV29-1|TRBJ1-5|.|.
TGCAGCGTCCTTGACGGGTACAATCAGCCCCAGCATTTT
CSVLDGYNQPQHF
>TRBV29-1|TRBJ2-3|.|.
TGCAGCGTTGAAGGGCACGGGGGAGATACGCAGTATTTT
CSVEGHGGDTQYF
>TRBV23-1|TRBJ2-7|.|.
TGCGCCAGCAGTCAATCGAGAGCAGACGAGCAGTACTTC
CASSQSRADEQYF
>TRBV29-1|TRBJ2-1|TRBD1|.
TGCAGCGTGGACAGGGGGCGCAGAAATGAGCAGTTCTTC
CSVDRGRRNEQFF
>TRBV6-6|TRBJ2-7|.|.
TGTGCCAGCAGTTACTCGGGGGCCCCCTACGAGCAGTACTTC
CASSYSGAPYEQYF
>TRBV12-3/TRBV12-4|TRBJ2-7|.|.
TGTGCCAGCAATAGGGCCGGGAATCCCTACGAGCAGTACTTC
CASNRAGNPYEQYF
>TRBV29-1|TRBJ2-5|TRBD2|.
TGCAGCGTTGGAGCGGGAGCCCAAGAGACCCAGTACTTC
CSVGAGAQETQYF
>TRBV7-6|TRBJ2-1|.|.
TGTGCCAGCAGTTGGTACCAAGAGACCCAGTTCTTC
CASSWYQETQFF
>TRBV20-1|TRBJ2-5|TRBD1|few
TGCAGTGCCCCCCCCCACAGGGGCCGGGAGACCCAGTACTTC
CSAPPHRGRETQYF
>TRBV5-1|TRBJ2-3|TRBD2|few
TGCGCCAGCAGCTTGGATGGACTAGCAACAGATACGCAGTATTTT
CASSLDGLATDTQYF
>TRBV6-6|TRBJ2-5|.|.
TGTGCCAGCTCTAACCCAAAAGAGACCCAGTACTTC
CASSNPKETQYF
>TRBV5-1|TRBJ2-7|.|once
TGCGCCAGCAGCTTGGGAGGGCTTGGCGCCTACGAGCAGTACTTC
CASSLGGLGAYEQYF
>TRBV20-1|TRBJ2-1|.|many
TGCAGTGCTAGCGGGATCCCCGGTCGGTTAAACAATGAGCAGTTCTTC
CSASGIPGRLNNEQFF
>TRBV9|TRBJ1-5|.|.
TGTGCCAGCAGCGCGCACCGGGACCGGCCGTATAGCAATCAGCCCCAGCATTTT
CASSAHRDRPYSNQPQHF
>TRBV9|TRBJ2-7|TRBD1|few
TGTGCCAGCAGCGCGGACAGGGAGCATGACGAGCAGTACTTC
CASSADREHDEQYF
>TRBV11-2|TRBJ1-1|.|.
TGTGCCAGCCTGGGGGGGGTCAGTAACACTGAAGCTTTCTTT
CASLGGVSNTEAFF
>TRBV20-1|TRBJ2-1|.|.
TGCAGTGCTAGAGAAATAGGGTTGTCCTACAATGAGCAGTTCTTC
CSAREIGLSYNEQFF
>TRBV4-2|TRBJ1-2|TRBD1|many
TGTGCCAGCAGCCAAGACCGGACAGGGAATGGCTACACCTTC
CASSQDRTGNGYTF